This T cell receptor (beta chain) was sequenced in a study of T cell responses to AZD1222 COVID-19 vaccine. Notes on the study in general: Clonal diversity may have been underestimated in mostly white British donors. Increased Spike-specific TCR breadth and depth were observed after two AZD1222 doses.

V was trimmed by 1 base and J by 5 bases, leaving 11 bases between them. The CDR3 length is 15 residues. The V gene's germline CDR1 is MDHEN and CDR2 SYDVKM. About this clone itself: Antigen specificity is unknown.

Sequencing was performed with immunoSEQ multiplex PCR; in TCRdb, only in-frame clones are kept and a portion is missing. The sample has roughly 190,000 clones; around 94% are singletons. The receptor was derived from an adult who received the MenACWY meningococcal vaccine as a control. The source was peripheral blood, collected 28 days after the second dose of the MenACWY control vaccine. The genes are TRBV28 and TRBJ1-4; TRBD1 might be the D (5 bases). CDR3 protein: CASSLLGGGNEKLFF. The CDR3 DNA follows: TGTGCCAGCAGTTTATTGGGTGGGGGAAATGAAAAACTGTTTTTT.